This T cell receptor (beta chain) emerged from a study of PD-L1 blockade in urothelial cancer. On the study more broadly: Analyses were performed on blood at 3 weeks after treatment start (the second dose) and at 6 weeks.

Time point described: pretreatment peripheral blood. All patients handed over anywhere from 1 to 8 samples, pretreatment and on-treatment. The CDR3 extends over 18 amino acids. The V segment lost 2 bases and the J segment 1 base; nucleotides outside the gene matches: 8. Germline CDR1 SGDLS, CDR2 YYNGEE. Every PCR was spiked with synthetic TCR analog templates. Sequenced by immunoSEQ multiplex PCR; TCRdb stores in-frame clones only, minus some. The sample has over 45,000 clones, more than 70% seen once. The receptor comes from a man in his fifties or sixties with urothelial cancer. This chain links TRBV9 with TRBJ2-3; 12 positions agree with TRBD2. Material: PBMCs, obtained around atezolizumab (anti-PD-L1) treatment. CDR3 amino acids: CASSVGTSGWVGTDTQYF. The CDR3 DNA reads TGTGCCAGCAGCGTCGGGACTAGCGGGTGGGTTGGCACAGATACGCAGTATTTT.